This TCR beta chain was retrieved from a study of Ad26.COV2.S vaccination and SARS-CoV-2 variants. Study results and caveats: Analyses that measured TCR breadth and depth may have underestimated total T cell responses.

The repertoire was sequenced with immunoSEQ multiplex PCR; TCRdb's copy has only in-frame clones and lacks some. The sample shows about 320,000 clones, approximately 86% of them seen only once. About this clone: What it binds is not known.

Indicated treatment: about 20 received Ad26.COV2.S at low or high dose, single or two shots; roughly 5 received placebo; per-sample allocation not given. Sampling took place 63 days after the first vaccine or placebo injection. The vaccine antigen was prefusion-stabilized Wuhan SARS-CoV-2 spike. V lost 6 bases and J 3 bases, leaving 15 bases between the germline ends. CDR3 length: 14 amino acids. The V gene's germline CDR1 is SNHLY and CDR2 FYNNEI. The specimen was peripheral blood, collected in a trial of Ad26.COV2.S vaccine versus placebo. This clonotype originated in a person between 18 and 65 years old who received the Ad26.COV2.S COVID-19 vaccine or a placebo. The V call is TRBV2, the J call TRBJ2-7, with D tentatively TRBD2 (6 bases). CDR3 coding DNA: TGTGCCAGCAGCGGTTTGCGGGACCACTACGAGCAGTACTTC. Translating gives CASSGLRDHYEQYF.